Listed below are T cell receptor beta chains from one sample, sequenced in a study of T-cell reconstitution after alpha-beta-depleted transplantation in children. TCRdb reanalysed the PCR reads using MiXCR and keeps one entry per CDR3 protein. This sample has around 440,000 distinct CDR3 sequences, with about 17% found just once. The sequencing used PBMCs, mostly from graft donor cells, collected 360 days after TCRalphabeta/CD19-depleted stem cell transplant. The receptors come from a boy under three years old who had a stem cell transplant for Wiskott-Aldrich syndrome, so the T cells may come from the graft donor. Each CDR3 is given with its conserved first and last residue.

TRBV18	TRBJ2-5	CASSPLPRRPGTQYF
TRBV20-1	TRBJ2-7	CSARETSPSSYEQYF
TRBV4-1	TRBJ2-4	CASSQVLRGAAKNIQYF
TRBV12-3/TRBV12-4	TRBJ2-1	CASSLARAGTSGSNEQFF
TRBV12-3/TRBV12-4	TRBJ1-1	CASSFVGTVNTEAFF
TRBV27	TRBJ2-2	CASSLWGLAAGELFF
TRBV12-3/TRBV12-4	TRBJ2-1	CASSLREGPYNEQFF
TRBV11-3	TRBJ2-7	CASSSARGDRDYEQYF
TRBV7-9	TRBJ2-7	CASSSPPGENEQYF
TRBV29-1	TRBJ2-6	CSVEAGPGANVLTF
TRBV20-1	TRBJ1-1	CSARAGNTEAFF
TRBV6-2/TRBV6-3	TRBJ2-3	CASSYSGNPGEDTQYF
TRBV10-3	TRBJ2-1	CAISESGGGQSYNEQFF
TRBV5-1	TRBJ1-4	CASSLQGEEKLFF
TRBV11-2	TRBJ2-1	CASSSGQHRGLIGNEQFF
TRBV6-5	TRBJ1-1	CASSFRGPGAEAFF
TRBV18	TRBJ2-1	CASSPRGWEQFF
TRBV20-1	TRBJ2-1	CSALLACSYNEQFF
TRBV4-2	TRBJ2-3	CASSQTSGGAVDTQYF
TRBV11-3	TRBJ2-4	CASSLVVQGKIYF
TRBV18	TRBJ2-7	CASSPDRVSEQYF
TRBV15	TRBJ2-3	CATSVNSGPPSIVDTQYF
TRBV5-4	TRBJ2-3	CASSLRLAGFNTDTQYF
TRBV5-1	TRBJ2-3	CASSLGLAGVLDTQYF
TRBV11-2	TRBJ2-5	CASSSITGGGGETQYF